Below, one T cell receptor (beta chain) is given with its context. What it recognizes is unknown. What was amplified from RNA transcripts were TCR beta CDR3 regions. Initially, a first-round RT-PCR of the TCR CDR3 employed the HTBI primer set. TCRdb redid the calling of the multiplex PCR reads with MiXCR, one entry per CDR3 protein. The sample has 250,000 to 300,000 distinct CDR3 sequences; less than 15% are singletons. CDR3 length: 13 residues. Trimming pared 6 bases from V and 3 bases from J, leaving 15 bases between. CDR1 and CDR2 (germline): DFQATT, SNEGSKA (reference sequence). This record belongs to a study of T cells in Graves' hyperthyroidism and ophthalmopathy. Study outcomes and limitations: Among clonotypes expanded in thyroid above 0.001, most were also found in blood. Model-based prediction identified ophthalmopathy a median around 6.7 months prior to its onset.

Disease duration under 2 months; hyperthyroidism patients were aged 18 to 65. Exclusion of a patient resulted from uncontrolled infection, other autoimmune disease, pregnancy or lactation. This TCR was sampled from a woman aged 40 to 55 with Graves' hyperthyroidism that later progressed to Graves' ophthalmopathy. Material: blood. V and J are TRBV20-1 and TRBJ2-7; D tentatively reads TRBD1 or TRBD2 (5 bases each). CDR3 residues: CSANLLRGYEQYF. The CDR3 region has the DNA TGCAGTGCAAACCTCTTGAGGGGCTACGAGCAGTACTTC.